The present entry profiles one T cell receptor beta chain with its context. The data were obtained in a study of blood T cell repertoires in COVID-19. Study information: Acute and convalescent COVID-19 samples came from the United States, Italy and Spain. T cells, B-cell-depleted T cells, or PBMCs supplied cDNA or gDNA.

Original methodology: Using reference gene primer amplification, nucleated cell counts were estimated. Profiling relied on immunoSEQ multiplex PCR, and the TCRdb table lists in-frame clones only, not all of them. V and J calls and clone size follow that table, whereas D and trimming were derived from the DNA. The data show about 210,000 clones, 84% seen once. The CDR3 length is 13 residues. Germline-derived CDR1 and CDR2 are LNHDA and SQIVND (reference sequence). Trimming took off 8 bases at V and 0 bases at J, with 11 bases between the two ends. This sequence was found in a woman in her 50s with active or convalescent COVID-19. Sequencing was done on a sample of peripheral blood. The chain joins TRBV19 to TRBJ2-7; no firm D call. CDR3 bases: TGTGCCAGTGGAGTCACAAACTCCTACGAGCAGTACTTC. Translating gives CASGVTNSYEQYF.